The 25 T cell receptor beta chains listed next were all sequenced from one sample in a study of tumor-infiltrating lymphocytes in primary liver carcinoma. Priming with a constant-region primer yielded TCR beta cDNA from about 540 ng total RNA. Three nested multiplex PCR rounds, a slightly modified ARM-PCR method, built the TCR beta libraries. TRBV1-TRBV30 forward primers paired with a C-beta reverse primer drove the first two PCR rounds, about 10 cycles each. Each CDR3 protein is one row after TCRdb ran MiXCR on the multiplex PCR reads. Among roughly 190,000 distinct CDR3 sequences listed, over 80% were seen once. Co-extracted RNA and DNA came from 20-30 mg of unsorted bulk tissue. Sequences were obtained from tumor tissue from primary liver carcinoma. These receptors came from a middle-aged man with primary liver carcinoma and hepatitis B virus infection.

V gene TRBV5-5 combines with J gene TRBJ2-5, with 13 bases that match TRBD2. Germline V CDR1 and CDR2: SGHKS, YYEKEE (reference sequence). The CDR3 extends over 18 amino acids. Trimming cost V 0 bases and J 5 bases; bases outside gene matches: 10. The CDR3 spells CASSLGGLAGRKMETQYF. CDR3 coding DNA: TGTGCCAGCAGCTTGGGGGGACTAGCGGGAAGGAAAATGGAGACCCAGTACTTC. Combining the CDR3 with reference TRBV5-5 and TRBJ2-5 gives the whole variable domain DAGVTQSPTHLIKTRGQQVTLRCSPISGHKSVSWYQQVLGQGPQFIFQYYEKEERGRGNFPDRFSARQFPNYSSELNVNALLLGDSALYLCASSLGGLAGRKMETQYFGPGTRLLVL.

This sequence joins TRBV6-2 or TRBV6-3 and TRBJ1-1; D gene ambiguous. V lost 0 bases and J 4 bases, leaving 15 bases between the germline ends. The CDR3 extends over 16 amino acids. Germline CDR1 reads MNHEY; CDR2 reads SVGEGT. The CDR3 bases are TGTGCCAGCAGTTACTCGTTGGTTTACCACCTCACTGAAGCTTTCTTT. Translated, it gives CASSYSLVYHLTEAFF.

Turning to this clonotype: One junction end does not reproduce the germline sequence, and a read error may be involved. The V and J genes are TRBV5-1 and TRBJ2-3; no definite D call. CDR3 length: 16 residues. From germline, CDR1 is SGHRS and CDR2 YFSETQ. The DNA of the CDR3 is TGCGCCAGCAGCTTTAACGGCAGGAGAAGTACAGATACGCTGTATTTT. Its protein product is CASSFNGRRSTDTLYF.

This chain joins TRBV6-5 and TRBJ1-6, with 7 bases that match TRBD1. The CDR3 consists of 15 residues. Germline CDR1 MNHEY, CDR2 SVGAGI. V was pared by 7 bases and J by 16 bases, with 19 bases of the junction left unmatched. This CDR3 reads CASMVEQGWFLALHF. The CDR3 bases are TGTGCCAGCATGGTTGAACAGGGGTGGTTTTTAGCTCTCCACTTT.

This clonotype was counted a few times. This chain links TRBV6-1 with TRBJ2-7, with 8 bases matching TRBD2. Unmatched junction bases numbered 12, after V lost 5 bases and J lost 3 bases. CDR1 is MNHNS, CDR2 SASEGT, per germline. This CDR3 has 16 amino acids. CDR3 in DNA: TGTGCCAGCAGTAAAGAGGGACTGGCGGGAGGCTACGAGCAGTACTTC. It translates to CASSKEGLAGGYEQYF.

Regarding this clonotype: The missing conserved phenylalanine or tryptophan at the end of this CDR3 makes a read error likely. V is TRBV28 and J is TRBJ2-5; possibly TRBD2 for D (5 bases). V dropped 5 bases and J dropped 4 bases, with 11 bases sitting between them. Germline V CDR1 and CDR2: MDHEN, SYDVKM. The CDR3 spans 13 residues. In nucleotides, the CDR3 is TGTGCCAGCAGTCTGGGAGCCCCAGAGACCCAGTACTTA. Translating gives CASSLGAPETQYL.

Concerning this clonotype itself: An end of the junction does not agree with germline; a read error may underlie this. The chain joins TRBV28 to TRBJ1-5, with 9 bases fitting TRBD1. Germline V lookup: CDR1 MDHEN, CDR2 SYDVKM. CDR3 length: 16 residues. For the CDR3, the DNA is TGTGCCAGCAGAACCGGGACAGGGTTTAGGGATCAGCTCCAGCATTTT. Amino acids: CASRTGTGFRDQLQHF. The whole variable domain, filled in from reference TRBV28 and TRBJ1-5, reads DVKVTQSSRYLVKRTGEKVFLECVQDMDHENMFWYRQDPGLGLRLIYFSYDVKMKEKGDIPEGYSVSREKKERFSLILESASTNQTSMYLCASRTGTGFRDQLQHFGDGTRLSIL.

The chain uses TRBV29-1 and TRBJ1-6, with D unclear. V lost 4 bases and J 17 bases, leaving 18 bases between the germline ends. The CDR3 extends over 12 amino acids. CDR1 is SQVTM, CDR2 ANQGSEA, per germline. Here the CDR3 DNA reads TGCAGCGTTGCTCAGTATAATTCACACATCCACTTT. Its protein is CSVAQYNSHIHF.

With respect to this clonotype: Relative to the germline gene, one junction end is altered; a read error may explain this. The chain carries TRBV11-2 and TRBJ2-5, with D perhaps TRBD2 (5 bases). The CDR3 runs 15 residues. CDR1 SGHAT and CDR2 FQNNGV come from the germline V gene. The CDR3 loop reads CASSPVGIVPETQFF. The DNA of the CDR3 is TGTGCCAGCAGCCCCGTCGGGATAGTCCCAGAGACCCAGTTTTTC.

A single count supports this clonotype. The final CDR3 position lacks the conserved phenylalanine or tryptophan, pointing to a likely read error. V and J are TRBV4-3 and TRBJ2-3; 14 bases are shared with TRBD2. V lost 4 bases to trimming and J lost 4 bases; unmatched junction nucleotides: 16. Germline V gene data show CDR1 as LGHNA and CDR2 as YSLEER. The CDR3 consists of 20 residues. CDR3 protein: CASSRDLTSGTSGRADTQYY. For the CDR3, the DNA is TGCGCCAGCAGCCGAGATCTTACCTCCGGGACTAGCGGGAGAGCAGATACGCAGTATTAT.

Only a few counts were recorded for this clonotype. This may come from a read error, since a much larger clone is one base off. CDR3 coding DNA: TGTGCCAACAGTTTAGGACAGTTTGAGCTGTTTTTT. The encoded protein is CANSLGQFELFF. V is TRBV12-3 or TRBV12-4 and J is TRBJ2-2; TRBD1 is a possible D gene (6 bases). The CDR3 loop spans 12 amino acids.

The chain recombines TRBV12-3 or TRBV12-4 with TRBJ2-5; a weak D match, TRBD1 (6 bases). The CDR3 spans 14 residues. The CDR3 loop is CTGSTETGGETQYF. The CDR3 DNA follows: TGTACCGGCAGTACCGAGACAGGCGGAGAGACCCAGTACTTC.

Of note for this clonotype: This is likely a read error, given that the CDR3 carries no conserved phenylalanine or tryptophan at its end. This chain joins TRBV11-2 and TRBJ2-5; possibly TRBD1 for D (5 bases). From germline, CDR1 is SGHAT and CDR2 FQNNGV. The CDR3 contains 15 residues. CDR3 region: CASSLVAGNGETQYL. DNA for the CDR3: TGTGCCAGCAGCTTAGTTGCAGGGAACGGAGAGACTCAGTACCTC.

Turning to this clonotype: At one of its ends the junction is not consistent with the germline gene, which may arise from a read error. The CDR3 DNA sequence: TGCATCGTTTTCGGACAGATCAATCAGCCCCAGTATTTT. It encodes CIVFGQINQPQYF. The chain combines TRBV29-1 with TRBJ1-5; a weak D match, TRBD1 (6 bases). The J call is in doubt because the DNA end fits TRBJ2-3 better. The CDR3 is 13 amino acids. The V gene's germline CDR1 is SQVTM and CDR2 ANQGSEA.

A word on this clonotype: Germline and junction disagree at one end, which may indicate a read error. This chain uses TRBV6-2 or TRBV6-3 with TRBJ2-1, with D possibly being TRBD1 (6 bases). The CDR3 contains 17 residues. In germline, CDR1 is MNHEY, CDR2 SVGEGT. Here the CDR3 DNA reads TGTGCCAGCACTTCATCACAGTCCCAGGGGCTCTACAATGAGCGGTTCTTC. This encodes CASTSSQSQGLYNERFF.

This clonotype was observed a single time. A junction boundary mismatches the germline segment, possibly from a read error. The chain uses TRBV6-1 and TRBJ2-7; D is unclear. CDR1 MNHNS and CDR2 SASEGT come from the germline V gene. The CDR3 runs 15 residues. The CDR3 DNA follows: TGTGCCAGCAGGCGCCTAGGAAGGGTCCACTACGAGCAAAACTTC. Protein sequence: CASRRLGRVHYEQNF.

A word on this clonotype: This clone may be a read error of a much larger clone one base away. The V gene is TRBV5-1, the J gene TRBJ2-1, with 10 bases aligning to TRBD1. The CDR3 length is 14 residues. Germline V CDR1 and CDR2: SGHRS, YFSETQ. The CDR3 here is CSSGTGDVHNEQFF. The CDR3 nucleotides read TGCTCCAGCGGGACAGGGGACGTCCACAATGAGCAGTTCTTC. Looking up the rest from reference TRBV5-1 and TRBJ2-1 gives the full variable domain: KAGVTQTPRYLIKTRGQQVTLSCSPISGHRSVSWYQQTPGQGLQFLFEYFSETQRNKGNFPGRFSGRQFSNSRSEMNVSTLELGDSALYLCSSGTGDVHNEQFFGPGTRLTVL.

A remark on this clonotype: At one of its ends the junction is not consistent with the germline gene, which may arise from a read error. The chain joins TRBV4-2 to TRBJ2-5, with unresolved D. The CDR3 is 15 residues long. Germline V gene lookup returns CDR1 LGHNA and CDR2 YNFKEQ. CDR3 nucleotide sequence: TGTGTCAGCAGCCAAGACCTGGGATCGGTGGAGACCCAGTGCTTC. Translation gives CVSSQDLGSVETQCF.

This chain connects TRBV5-6 to TRBJ2-4; the D is unclear. Germline V gene data show CDR1 as SGHDT and CDR2 as YYEEEE. Trimming removed 8 bases from V and 14 bases from J, with 20 bases in between. This CDR3 comprises 12 residues. The chain's CDR3 is CASRWSTGPKYF. The CDR3 DNA is TGTGCCAGTAGATGGTCGACCGGGCCTAAGTACTTC.

Note on this clonotype: The junction departs from germline at one end; a sequencing error may be responsible. The rearrangement uses TRBV11-3 and TRBJ1-5, with a weak D call TRBD1 (5 bases). CDR3 length: 11 residues. Germline V gene sequence: CDR1 SGHNT, CDR2 YENEEA. CDR3 residues: CASSPRVVGYF. The CDR3 coding sequence is TGTGCCAGCAGCCCCAGGGTAGTGGGGTATTTT.

This clonotype occurred many times. This chain joins TRBV5-4 and TRBJ2-7, with TRBD1 matching 8 bases. The V and J ends lost 4 bases and 0 bases, in that order; junction bases with no gene match: 6. The CDR3 has 15 residues. Germline assignment: CDR1 SGHNT and CDR2 YYREEE (reference sequence). CDR3 protein: CASSRLGQGSYEQYF. The CDR3, as DNA: TGTGCCAGCAGCCGCCTAGGACAGGGCTCCTACGAGCAGTACTTC.

The V and J genes are TRBV11-2 and TRBJ1-6; D possibly corresponds to TRBD1 (5 bases). Per germline, CDR1 SGHAT and CDR2 FQNNGV. CDR3 length equals 16 residues. The CDR3 loop is CANSLGDVGYNSPLHF. CDR3 nucleotides: TGTGCTAACAGCTTAGGGGACGTCGGTTATAATTCACCCCTCCACTTT.

This clonotype was seen just once. Because it lacks the conserved phenylalanine or tryptophan at the end, this CDR3 is likely a read error. V usage is TRBV29-1 and J usage is TRBJ2-1; possible D gene TRBD2, 5 bases. Trimming stripped 4 bases from V and 12 bases from J, with 19 bases between. The CDR3 contains 13 residues. Germline values: CDR1 SQVTM, CDR2 ANQGSEA. The CDR3 is CSVVWAQSGGQFS. CDR3 nucleotide sequence: TGCAGCGTTGTCTGGGCCCAGAGCGGTGGGCAGTTCTCC.

Regarding this clonotype: At one boundary the junction diverges from the germline segment, which might be a read error. The chain links TRBV7-9 to TRBJ2-7, with D uncertain. Germline V CDR1 and CDR2: SEHNR, FQNEAQ (reference sequence). The CDR3 consists of 13 residues. CDR3 nucleotides: TGTGCCAGCAGCTCTGAGAACTCCTACAAGCAATACTTC. It specifies CASSSENSYKQYF.

The CDR3: CASSPPLAGNNSPLHF. In DNA form, the CDR3 reads TGCGCCAGCAGCCCACCCCTAGCAGGTAACAATTCACCCCTCCACTTT. The chain employs TRBV4-1 and TRBJ1-6; no definite D call. V was pared by 4 bases and J by 7 bases, with 17 bases between. Germline CDR1 is MGHRA and CDR2 is YSYEKL. This CDR3 is built from 16 residues.